This T cell receptor beta chain was sequenced for a study of identical twins. Study conclusions and caveats: Part of the zero-insertion signal could reflect confounding by invariant MAIT and iNKT cells.

Per germline, CDR1 SQVTM and CDR2 ANQGSEA. Between the trimmed V and J ends, which lost 5 bases and 7 bases, there was a span of 14 bases. The CDR3 contains 12 residues. TCRdb reprocessed the 5' RACE reads with MiXCR, giving one entry per CDR3 protein. The sample contains about 200,000 distinct CDR3 sequences, approximately 15% of which appear only once. This clonotype was seen a handful of times. Its specificity is not known. Another study also made use of these data, one on T cells expressing NK-cell markers. This second study notes: Among the eight sequenced donors, seven tested HCMV-seropositive and one tested seronegative. It is unclear if expanded NKG2C-expressing clones target HCMV antigens.

The receptor's source is a young woman in good health. This rearrangement joins TRBV29-1 to TRBJ1-2; the D is unclear. The sample consisted of CD8+ T cells sorted from blood. This chain's CDR3 is CSVTDQESGYTF. CDR3 bases: TGCAGCGTTACGGACCAGGAGTCTGGCTACACCTTC.